This T cell receptor beta chain was sequenced in a study of cytomegalovirus exposure and HLA in healthy donors. Study-level background: Later, an analysis reported that the 130 or so validation repertoires had used the same platform as the approximately 660 first-cohort repertoires.

CDR3 size: 13 residues. Germline V gives CDR1 WSHSY, CDR2 SAAADI. V was pared by 10 bases and J by 4 bases, with 13 bases between. Assay used: immunoSEQ multiplex PCR; TCRdb lists only in-frame clones, some missing. The sample has about 160,000 clones, approximately 88% seen once. Sequenced material: PBMCs. The chain is built from TRBV10-2 and TRBJ2-2; D possibly corresponds to TRBD1 (5 bases). This receptor was obtained from a man aged 30 to 39 in good health and CMV-seropositive. Here the CDR3 DNA reads TGCGCCACCTCGTGGGGCGGCACCGGGGAGCTGTTTTTT. Residues: CATSWGGTGELFF.